Listed below are T cell receptor beta chains from one sample, sequenced in a study of glioma-infiltrating T cells. MiXCR, applied by TCRdb to the multiplex PCR reads, yields one record per CDR3 protein. The table lists a few hundred thousand distinct CDR3 sequences, 41% of them singletons. The sample was glioma tissue, nonneoplastic brain tissue, or PBMCs (not recorded which). The source of these receptors is a human donor with low-grade glioma or glioblastoma, undergoing nonglioma brain surgery, or in good health (not recorded which). CDR3s include the opening cysteine and the closing phenylalanine or tryptophan. Fields, in order: CDR3 protein, CDR3 DNA, D gene, J gene, clone size, V gene. A D gene is named only where the DNA matches it firmly. For some rows the clone size is stated as once, few or many, or as a class when expanded; others skip it.

CDR3aa: CSARDLMKTYEQYF
CDR3nt: TGCAGTGCTAGAGACCTGATGAAGACCTACGAGCAGTACTTC
d_gene: .
j_gene: TRBJ2-7
abundance: .
v_gene: TRBV20-1

CDR3aa: CASREGFYGYTF
CDR3nt: TGTGCCAGCAGGGAAGGATTCTATGGCTACACCTTC
d_gene: .
j_gene: TRBJ1-2
abundance: .
v_gene: TRBV7-2

CDR3aa: CASSLRTGSYEQYF
CDR3nt: TGTGCCAGCTCACTCCGGACCGGGTCCTACGAGCAGTACTTC
d_gene: .
j_gene: TRBJ2-7
abundance: few
v_gene: TRBV18

CDR3aa: CASSLSSAGRTEQFF
CDR3nt: TGTGCCAGCAGTTTAAGTTCGGCCGGCCGAACGGAGCAGTTCTTC
d_gene: .
j_gene: TRBJ2-1
abundance: few
v_gene: TRBV28

CDR3aa: CASTSAYGYTF
CDR3nt: TGTGCCAGCACCTCCGCCTATGGCTACACCTTC
d_gene: .
j_gene: TRBJ1-2
abundance: few
v_gene: TRBV7-2

CDR3aa: CASGRRTTYEQYF
CDR3nt: TGTGCCAGCGGTCGGCGAACTACCTACGAGCAGTACTTC
d_gene: .
j_gene: TRBJ2-7
abundance: many
v_gene: TRBV28

CDR3aa: CASRGPGVQPQHF
CDR3nt: TGTGCCAGCAGAGGCCCAGGGGTTCAGCCCCAGCATTTT
d_gene: .
j_gene: TRBJ1-5
abundance: many
v_gene: TRBV6-2/TRBV6-3

CDR3aa: CASSDYEGGGENLFF
CDR3nt: TGTGCCAGCAGCGACTATGAGGGTGGAGGGGAAAACCTGTTTTTT
d_gene: .
j_gene: TRBJ1-4
abundance: .
v_gene: TRBV7-9

CDR3aa: CSGQGREGFNEQFF
CDR3nt: TGCAGCGGGCAGGGGCGGGAGGGTTTCAATGAGCAGTTCTTC
d_gene: TRBD2
j_gene: TRBJ2-1
abundance: few
v_gene: TRBV29-1

CDR3aa: CASSQRSGTSGSKGKNIQYF
CDR3nt: TGTGCCAGCAGCCAAAGATCAGGGACTAGCGGGAGTAAAGGCAAAAACATTCAGTACTTC
d_gene: TRBD2
j_gene: TRBJ2-4
abundance: .
v_gene: TRBV4-2

CDR3aa: CASSLTDFNQPQHF
CDR3nt: TGTGCCAGCAGTTTAACGGATTTCAATCAGCCCCAGCATTTT
d_gene: .
j_gene: TRBJ1-5
abundance: .
v_gene: TRBV12-3/TRBV12-4

CDR3aa: CSVGVGGKSTDTQYF
CDR3nt: TGCAGCGTTGGAGTGGGCGGGAAAAGCACAGATACGCAGTATTTT
d_gene: .
j_gene: TRBJ2-3
abundance: .
v_gene: TRBV29-1

CDR3aa: CASSWRDSEQFF
CDR3nt: TGTGCCAGCAGTTGGCGCGATAGTGAGCAGTTCTTC
d_gene: .
j_gene: TRBJ2-1
abundance: many
v_gene: TRBV6-2/TRBV6-3

CDR3aa: CASSLKALADYEQYF
CDR3nt: TGTGCCAGCAGCTTAAAAGCGCTAGCGGACTACGAGCAGTACTTC
d_gene: TRBD2
j_gene: TRBJ2-7
abundance: .
v_gene: TRBV7-2

CDR3aa: CASSQGGYGSGNTIYF
CDR3nt: TGCGCCAGCAGCCAAGGAGGGTATGGCTCTGGAAACACCATATATTTT
d_gene: .
j_gene: TRBJ1-3
abundance: few
v_gene: TRBV4-3

CDR3aa: CATSRDRGDTIYF
CDR3nt: TGTGCCACCAGCAGAGATCGGGGAGACACCATATATTTT
d_gene: .
j_gene: TRBJ1-3
abundance: .
v_gene: TRBV15

CDR3aa: CASSPLLGHQYEQYF
CDR3nt: TGTGCCAGCAGTCCTCTCCTGGGTCACCAATACGAGCAGTACTTC
d_gene: .
j_gene: TRBJ2-7
abundance: many
v_gene: TRBV27

CDR3aa: CASRIADPYEQYF
CDR3nt: TGTGCCAGCAGGATAGCGGACCCCTACGAGCAGTACTTC
d_gene: .
j_gene: TRBJ2-7
abundance: few
v_gene: TRBV28

CDR3aa: CSASDRLQPQHF
CDR3nt: TGCAGTGCGTCGGACAGGCTACAGCCCCAGCATTTT
d_gene: TRBD1
j_gene: TRBJ1-5
abundance: many
v_gene: TRBV20-1

CDR3aa: CASGKDRGQEGYTF
CDR3nt: TGTGCCAGCGGGAAGGACAGGGGTCAGGAGGGCTACACCTTC
d_gene: TRBD1
j_gene: TRBJ1-2
abundance: .
v_gene: TRBV27

CDR3aa: CASSSTLETQYF
CDR3nt: TGTGCCAGCAGTTCAACTCTGGAGACCCAGTACTTC
d_gene: .
j_gene: TRBJ2-5
abundance: many
v_gene: TRBV6-5

CDR3aa: CATYRDRDRDEQFF
CDR3nt: TGTGCCACCTACCGGGACAGGGATAGGGATGAGCAGTTCTTC
d_gene: TRBD1
j_gene: TRBJ2-1
abundance: .
v_gene: TRBV2

CDR3aa: CASSVGHPYNEQFF
CDR3nt: TGTGCCAGCAGCGTAGGGCACCCCTACAATGAGCAGTTCTTC
d_gene: .
j_gene: TRBJ2-1
abundance: .
v_gene: TRBV9

CDR3aa: CASRFQGSTEAFF
CDR3nt: TGCGCCAGCAGGTTCCAGGGAAGCACTGAAGCTTTCTTT
d_gene: .
j_gene: TRBJ1-1
abundance: .
v_gene: TRBV5-1

CDR3aa: CASSDGLAGRYNEQFF
CDR3nt: TGTGCCAGCAGCGATGGACTAGCGGGAAGGTACAATGAGCAGTTCTTC
d_gene: TRBD2
j_gene: TRBJ2-1
abundance: .
v_gene: TRBV27

CDR3aa: CASSFVGTHDLNTEAFF
CDR3nt: TGTGCCAGCAGCTTTGTAGGGACACACGACTTGAACACTGAAGCTTTCTTT
d_gene: .
j_gene: TRBJ1-1
abundance: .
v_gene: TRBV5-5

CDR3aa: CASSLMRNQPQHF
CDR3nt: TGTGCCAGCAGTTTAATGAGGAATCAGCCCCAGCATTTT
d_gene: .
j_gene: TRBJ1-5
abundance: few
v_gene: TRBV12-3/TRBV12-4

CDR3aa: CASSYSFPTRAFYEQYF
CDR3nt: TGTGCCAGCAGTTACTCATTTCCTACCAGGGCATTCTACGAGCAGTACTTC
d_gene: .
j_gene: TRBJ2-7
abundance: .
v_gene: TRBV6-2/TRBV6-3

CDR3aa: CASSSARGHTGAFF
CDR3nt: TGTGCCAGCAGCTCCGCACGGGGTCACACTGGAGCTTTCTTT
d_gene: .
j_gene: TRBJ1-1
abundance: .
v_gene: TRBV7-2

CDR3aa: CASSLVPGASGNTIYF
CDR3nt: TGTGCCAGCAGCTTAGTTCCAGGCGCCTCTGGAAACACCATATATTTT
d_gene: .
j_gene: TRBJ1-3
abundance: .
v_gene: TRBV7-2

CDR3aa: CASSQGFGAGQPQHF
CDR3nt: TGCGCCAGCAGCCAAGGATTCGGGGCGGGGCAGCCCCAGCATTTT
d_gene: .
j_gene: TRBJ1-5
abundance: many
v_gene: TRBV4-1

CDR3aa: CASSPAASSYEQYF
CDR3nt: TGTGCCAGCAGCCCCGCAGCCTCCTCCTACGAGCAGTACTTC
d_gene: .
j_gene: TRBJ2-7
abundance: .
v_gene: TRBV6-1

CDR3aa: CSVGQVAASYEQYF
CDR3nt: TGCAGCGTTGGACAAGTAGCGGCCTCCTACGAGCAGTACTTC
d_gene: .
j_gene: TRBJ2-7
abundance: few
v_gene: TRBV29-1

CDR3aa: CSATLRGASGITDTQYF
CDR3nt: TGCAGTGCTACGCTCCGCGGAGCTAGCGGAATCACAGATACGCAGTATTTT
d_gene: TRBD2
j_gene: TRBJ2-3
abundance: .
v_gene: TRBV20-1

CDR3aa: CASRLREYGGEQYF
CDR3nt: TGCGCCAGCAGATTAAGGGAATACGGGGGTGAGCAGTACTTC
d_gene: .
j_gene: TRBJ2-7
abundance: .
v_gene: TRBV5-1

CDR3aa: CASSLDSDQPQHF
CDR3nt: TGTGCCAGCAGCCTAGATTCCGATCAGCCCCAGCATTTT
d_gene: .
j_gene: TRBJ1-5
abundance: few
v_gene: TRBV28

CDR3aa: CASSLSGSGNTIYF
CDR3nt: TGTGCCAGCAGTCTCAGCGGCTCTGGAAACACCATATATTTT
d_gene: .
j_gene: TRBJ1-3
abundance: once
v_gene: TRBV4-2

CDR3aa: CASSPPPSGPMGAYNEQFF
CDR3nt: TGTGCCAGCAGCCCCCCGCCTAGCGGCCCTATGGGCGCCTACAATGAGCAGTTCTTC
d_gene: TRBD2
j_gene: TRBJ2-1
abundance: few
v_gene: TRBV7-2

CDR3aa: CASAEPSYEQYF
CDR3nt: TGTGCCAGCGCAGAGCCCTCCTACGAGCAGTACTTC
d_gene: .
j_gene: TRBJ2-7
abundance: .
v_gene: TRBV6-2/TRBV6-3

CDR3aa: CSPSTTGSSYEQYF
CDR3nt: TGCAGCCCCTCCACGACAGGGAGCTCCTACGAGCAGTACTTC
d_gene: TRBD1
j_gene: TRBJ2-7
abundance: .
v_gene: TRBV20-1

CDR3aa: CASRWGQGNTGELFF
CDR3nt: TGCGCCAGCAGATGGGGACAGGGGAACACCGGGGAGCTGTTTTTT
d_gene: TRBD1
j_gene: TRBJ2-2
abundance: .
v_gene: TRBV4-1

CDR3aa: CSARDYIREGIEQFF
CDR3nt: TGCAGTGCTAGAGATTATATCCGGGAGGGTATTGAGCAGTTCTTC
d_gene: TRBD2
j_gene: TRBJ2-1
abundance: .
v_gene: TRBV20-1

CDR3aa: CASSVGTMNTEAFF
CDR3nt: TGTGCCAGCAGCGTCGGGACAATGAACACTGAAGCTTTCTTT
d_gene: .
j_gene: TRBJ1-1
abundance: many
v_gene: TRBV7-9

CDR3aa: CASSPTGLGRDEQYF
CDR3nt: TGTGCCAGCAGCCCGACGGGATTGGGGCGGGATGAGCAGTACTTC
d_gene: .
j_gene: TRBJ2-7
abundance: .
v_gene: TRBV7-9